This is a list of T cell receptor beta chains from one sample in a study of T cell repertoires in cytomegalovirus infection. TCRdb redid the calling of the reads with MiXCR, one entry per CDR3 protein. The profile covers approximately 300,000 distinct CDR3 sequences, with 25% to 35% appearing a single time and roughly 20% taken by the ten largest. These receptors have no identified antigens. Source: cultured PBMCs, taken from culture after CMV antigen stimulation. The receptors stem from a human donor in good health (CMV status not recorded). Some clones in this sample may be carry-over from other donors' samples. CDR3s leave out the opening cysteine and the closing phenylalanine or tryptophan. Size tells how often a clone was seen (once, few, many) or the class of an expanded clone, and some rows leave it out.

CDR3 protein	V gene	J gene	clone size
ASSSLTTGLHGANVLT	TRBV7-6	TRBJ2-6	-
ASSLFGGAMNTGELF	TRBV7-3	TRBJ2-2	many
ASSRSGTVEKLF	TRBV7-9	TRBJ1-4	-
ASSPGGGPDTQY	TRBV18	TRBJ2-3	few
ASIEGAWRMNTEAF	TRBV6-1	TRBJ1-1	many
ASSIAGRGHYEQY	TRBV6-5	TRBJ2-7	-
ASTIGQGSAMNTEAF	TRBV19	TRBJ1-1	few
ASSPGRGPNTEAF	TRBV18	TRBJ1-1	-
ASSQFKKGPQH	TRBV23-1	TRBJ1-5	-
ASSIGWQNSNQPQH	TRBV19	TRBJ1-5	-
SATFRSGPGPQH	TRBV20-1	TRBJ1-5	-
ASSLSYETQY	TRBV12-3/TRBV12-4	TRBJ2-5	-
ATTRADTQY	TRBV12-3/TRBV12-4	TRBJ2-3	-
ASSHRQGPQH	TRBV7-2	TRBJ1-5	-
AQQEGMNTEAF	TRBV7-6	TRBJ1-1	-
ASSWGSPGVQPQH	TRBV19	TRBJ1-5	-
ATSDPSTGGQETQY	TRBV24-1	TRBJ2-5	few
SGSGPTYEQY	TRBV20-1	TRBJ2-7	-
ASSADRLPYQETQY	TRBV9	TRBJ2-5	-
ASNVEGHQPQH	TRBV19	TRBJ1-5	-
ASSSASGRPDTQY	TRBV7-3	TRBJ2-3	-
ASSEVGGTGELF	TRBV2	TRBJ2-2	-
ASCLGGTGISSPLH	TRBV12-3/TRBV12-4	TRBJ1-6	many
ASSEPFSYEQY	TRBV2	TRBJ2-7	many
AISTGQPSNQPQH	TRBV10-3	TRBJ1-5	few
ASREDHDQPQH	TRBV19	TRBJ1-5	-
ASSPGGLGSDGYT	TRBV7-9	TRBJ1-2	-
ASSPRQGYFDEQY	TRBV19	TRBJ2-7	many
ATSDPGLARETQY	TRBV15	TRBJ2-5	few